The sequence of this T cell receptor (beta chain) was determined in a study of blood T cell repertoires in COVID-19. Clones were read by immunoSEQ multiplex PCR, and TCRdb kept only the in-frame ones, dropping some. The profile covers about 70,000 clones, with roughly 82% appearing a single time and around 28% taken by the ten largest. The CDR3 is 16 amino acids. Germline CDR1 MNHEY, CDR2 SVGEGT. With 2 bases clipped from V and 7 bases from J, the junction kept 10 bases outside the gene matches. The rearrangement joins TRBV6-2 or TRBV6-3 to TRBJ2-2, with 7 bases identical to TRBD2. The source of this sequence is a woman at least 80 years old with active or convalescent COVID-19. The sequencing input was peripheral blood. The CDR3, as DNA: TGTGCCAGCAGTTACCCGAGCGGGGCCTTCGGCGGGGAGCTGTTTTTT. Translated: CASSYPSGAFGGELFF.